This T cell receptor beta chain is from a study of T cell repertoires in cytomegalovirus infection. The table lists this clonotype with many counts. MiXCR, applied by TCRdb to the reads, yields one record per CDR3 protein. The table includes approximately 130,000 distinct CDR3 sequences, 7% to 10% detected once. Germline V CDR1 and CDR2: KGHSH, LQKENI. The length of the CDR3 is 19 residues. The V segment lost 1 base and the J segment 2 bases; nucleotides outside the gene matches: 11. This clonotype was obtained from a human donor in good health (CMV status not recorded). Some clones in this sample may be carry-over from other donors' samples. Sequenced material: PBMCs. This rearrangement joins TRBV18 to TRBJ2-6; 7 nucleotides match TRBD1. The CDR3 coding sequence is TGTGCCAGCTCACCACTCCCGAACAGGGGTAGGCCTGGGGCCAACGTCCTGACTTTC. Protein product: CASSPLPNRGRPGANVLTF.